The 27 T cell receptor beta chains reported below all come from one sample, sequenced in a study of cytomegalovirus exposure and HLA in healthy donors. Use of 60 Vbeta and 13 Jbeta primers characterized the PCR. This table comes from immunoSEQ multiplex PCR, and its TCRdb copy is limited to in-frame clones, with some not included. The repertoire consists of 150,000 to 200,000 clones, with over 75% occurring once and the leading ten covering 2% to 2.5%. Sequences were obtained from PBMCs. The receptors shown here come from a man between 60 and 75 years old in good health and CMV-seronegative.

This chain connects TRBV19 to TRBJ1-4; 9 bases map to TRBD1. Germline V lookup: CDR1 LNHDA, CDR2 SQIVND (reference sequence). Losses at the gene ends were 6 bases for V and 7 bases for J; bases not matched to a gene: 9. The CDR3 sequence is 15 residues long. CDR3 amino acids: CASRNRGLGSEKLFF. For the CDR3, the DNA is TGTGCCAGTAGGAACAGGGGGCTCGGGAGTGAAAAACTGTTTTTT.

The DNA of the CDR3 is TGCAGCGTCCGGGACTTACTAAACTATGGCTACACCTTC. It is translated as CSVRDLLNYGYTF. This sequence joins TRBV29-1 and TRBJ1-2, with D perhaps TRBD1 (5 bases). Germline V gives CDR1 SQVTM, CDR2 ANQGSEA. The CDR3 is 13 residues long. Trimming stripped 6 bases from V and 2 bases from J, with 13 bases between.

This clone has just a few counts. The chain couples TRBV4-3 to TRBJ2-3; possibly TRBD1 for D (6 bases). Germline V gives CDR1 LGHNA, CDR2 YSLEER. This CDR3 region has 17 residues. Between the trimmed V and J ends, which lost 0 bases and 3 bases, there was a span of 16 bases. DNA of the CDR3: TGCGCCAGCAGCCAAGATCAGAGCAGGGGTAAGACAGATACGCAGTATTTT. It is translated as CASSQDQSRGKTDTQYF.

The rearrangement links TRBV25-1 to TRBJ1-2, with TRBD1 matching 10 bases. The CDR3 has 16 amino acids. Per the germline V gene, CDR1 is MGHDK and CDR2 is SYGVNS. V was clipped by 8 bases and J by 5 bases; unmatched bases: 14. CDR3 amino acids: CASREAGTGDPYGYTF. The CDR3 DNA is TGTGCCAGCCGAGAAGCCGGGACAGGGGACCCTTATGGCTACACCTTC.

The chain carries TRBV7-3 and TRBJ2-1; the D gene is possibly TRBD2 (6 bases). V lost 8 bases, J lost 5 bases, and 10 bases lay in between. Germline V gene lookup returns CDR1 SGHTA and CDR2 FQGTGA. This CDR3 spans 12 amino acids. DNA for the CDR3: TGTGCCAGCGGCCTAGCGAACAATGAGCAGTTCTTC. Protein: CASGLANNEQFF.

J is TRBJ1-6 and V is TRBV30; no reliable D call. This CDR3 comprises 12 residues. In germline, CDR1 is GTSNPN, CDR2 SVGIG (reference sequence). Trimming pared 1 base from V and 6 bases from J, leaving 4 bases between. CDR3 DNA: TGTGCCTGGAGTGCCTCTAATTCACCCCTCCACTTT. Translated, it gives CAWSASNSPLHF.

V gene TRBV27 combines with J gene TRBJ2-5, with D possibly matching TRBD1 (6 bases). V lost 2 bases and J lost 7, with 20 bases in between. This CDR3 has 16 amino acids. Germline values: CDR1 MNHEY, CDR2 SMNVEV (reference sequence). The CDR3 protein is CASSLRPQGFRGTQYF. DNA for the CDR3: TGTGCCAGCAGTTTACGGCCACAGGGATTTCGTGGGACCCAGTACTTC.

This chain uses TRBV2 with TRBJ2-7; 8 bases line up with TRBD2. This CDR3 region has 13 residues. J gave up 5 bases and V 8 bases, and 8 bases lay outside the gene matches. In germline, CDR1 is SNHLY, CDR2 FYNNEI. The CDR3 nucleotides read TGTGCCAGCGGGACTAGAACAACCCACGAGCAGTACTTC. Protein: CASGTRTTHEQYF.

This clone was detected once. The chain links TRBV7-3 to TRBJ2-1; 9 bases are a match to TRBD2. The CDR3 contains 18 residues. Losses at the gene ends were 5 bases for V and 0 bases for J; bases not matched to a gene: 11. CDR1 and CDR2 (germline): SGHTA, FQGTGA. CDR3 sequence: CASSLSPSSGSSYNEQFF. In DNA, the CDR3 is TGTGCCAGCAGCCTTAGTCCGAGTAGCGGGAGCTCCTACAATGAGCAGTTCTTC.

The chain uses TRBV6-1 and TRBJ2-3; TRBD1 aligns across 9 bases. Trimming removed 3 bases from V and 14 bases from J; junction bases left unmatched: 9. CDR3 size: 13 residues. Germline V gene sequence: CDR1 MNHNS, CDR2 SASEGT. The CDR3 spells CASSESRDRALYF. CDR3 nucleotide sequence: TGTGCCAGCAGTGAGTCCCGGGACAGGGCTCTGTATTTT.

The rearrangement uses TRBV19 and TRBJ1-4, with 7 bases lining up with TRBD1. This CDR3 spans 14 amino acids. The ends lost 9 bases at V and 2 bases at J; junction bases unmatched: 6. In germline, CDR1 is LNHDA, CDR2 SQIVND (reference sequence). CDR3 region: CASAPGQTNEKLFF. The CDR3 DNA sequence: TGTGCCAGCGCACCGGGACAGACTAATGAAAAACTGTTTTTT. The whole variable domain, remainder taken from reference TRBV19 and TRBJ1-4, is DGGITQSPKYLFRKEGQNVTLSCEQNLNHDAMYWYRQDPGQGLRLIYYSQIVNDFQKGDIAEGYSVSREKKESFPLTVTSAQKNPTAFYLCASAPGQTNEKLFFGSGTQLSVL.

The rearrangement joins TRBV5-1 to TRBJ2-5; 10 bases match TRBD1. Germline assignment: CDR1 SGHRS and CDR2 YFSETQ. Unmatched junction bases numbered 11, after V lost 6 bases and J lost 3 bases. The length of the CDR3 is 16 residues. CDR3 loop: CASTPGGGQGEETQYF. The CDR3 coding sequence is TGCGCCAGCACCCCGGGGGGAGGACAGGGGGAAGAGACCCAGTACTTC.

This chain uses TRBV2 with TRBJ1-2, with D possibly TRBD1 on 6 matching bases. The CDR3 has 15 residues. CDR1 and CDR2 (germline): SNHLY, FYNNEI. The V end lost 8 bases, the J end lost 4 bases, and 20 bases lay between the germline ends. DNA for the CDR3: TGTGCCAGCCTCCCAAACATCGACAGGCTCTATGGCTACACCTTC. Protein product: CASLPNIDRLYGYTF.

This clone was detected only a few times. CDR3 nucleotides: TGTGCCTGGAGTGTACGGGGGTATCGAAATGAGCAGTTCTTC. It encodes CAWSVRGYRNEQFF. The rearrangement uses TRBV30 and TRBJ2-1; a possible D gene is TRBD2 (6 bases). Between the trimmed V and J ends, which lost 0 bases and 7 bases, there was a span of 13 bases. The germline gives CDR1 GTSNPN, CDR2 SVGIG (reference sequence). The CDR3 totals 14 residues.

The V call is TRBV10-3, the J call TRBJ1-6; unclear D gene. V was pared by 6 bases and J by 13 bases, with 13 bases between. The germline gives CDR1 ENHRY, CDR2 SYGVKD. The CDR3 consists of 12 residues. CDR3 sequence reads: CAISDPDNPLHF. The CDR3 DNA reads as TGTGCCATCAGCGACCCCGACAATCCCCTCCACTTT.

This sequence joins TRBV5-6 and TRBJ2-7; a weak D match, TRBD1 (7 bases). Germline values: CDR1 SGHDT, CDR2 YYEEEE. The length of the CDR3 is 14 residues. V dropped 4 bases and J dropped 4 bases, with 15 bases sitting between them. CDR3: CASSPGDSNYEQYF. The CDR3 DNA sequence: TGTGCCAGCAGCCCGGGGGACAGTAATTACGAGCAGTACTTC.

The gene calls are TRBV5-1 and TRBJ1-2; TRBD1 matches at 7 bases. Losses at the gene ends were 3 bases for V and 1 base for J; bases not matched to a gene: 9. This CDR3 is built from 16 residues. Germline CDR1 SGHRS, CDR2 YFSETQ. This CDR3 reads CASSSSPDRDNYGYTF. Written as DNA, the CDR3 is TGCGCCAGCAGCTCTTCCCCCGACAGGGATAACTATGGCTACACCTTC.

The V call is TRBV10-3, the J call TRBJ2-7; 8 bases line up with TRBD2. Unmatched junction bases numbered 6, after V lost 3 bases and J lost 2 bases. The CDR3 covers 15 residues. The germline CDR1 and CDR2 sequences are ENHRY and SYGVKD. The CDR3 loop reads CAISDGIAGTYEQYF. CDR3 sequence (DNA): TGTGCCATCAGTGACGGAATAGCGGGAACCTACGAGCAGTACTTC.

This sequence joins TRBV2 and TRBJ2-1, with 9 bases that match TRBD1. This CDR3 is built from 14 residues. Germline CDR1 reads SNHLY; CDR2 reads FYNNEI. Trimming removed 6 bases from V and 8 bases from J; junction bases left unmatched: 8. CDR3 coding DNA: TGTGCCAGCAGATCGGGACAGGGCTGGGATGAGCAGTTCTTC. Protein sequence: CASRSGQGWDEQFF. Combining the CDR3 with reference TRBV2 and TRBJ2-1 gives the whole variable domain EPEVTQTPSHQVTQMGQEVILRCVPISNHLYFYWYRQILGQKVEFLVSFYNNEISEKSEIFDDQFSVERPDGSNFTLKIRSTKLEDSAMYFCASRSGQGWDEQFFGPGTRLTVL.

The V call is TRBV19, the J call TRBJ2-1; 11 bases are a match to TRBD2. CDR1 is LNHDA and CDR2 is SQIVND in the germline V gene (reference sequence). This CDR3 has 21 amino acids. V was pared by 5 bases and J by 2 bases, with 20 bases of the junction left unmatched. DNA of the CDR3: TGTGCCAGTAGTGGGGCAGGGGGACTAGCGGAATCCCACTTCCCCTACAATGAGCAGTTCTTC. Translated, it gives CASSGAGGLAESHFPYNEQFF.

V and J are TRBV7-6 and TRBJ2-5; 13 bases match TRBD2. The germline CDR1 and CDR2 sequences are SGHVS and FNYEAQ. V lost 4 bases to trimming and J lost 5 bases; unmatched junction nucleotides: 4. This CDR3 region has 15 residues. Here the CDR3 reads CASSSTSGRWETQYF. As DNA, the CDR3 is TGTGCCAGCAGCTCGACTAGCGGGAGGTGGGAGACCCAGTACTTC. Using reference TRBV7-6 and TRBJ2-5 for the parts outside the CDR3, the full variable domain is GAGVSQSPRYKVTKRGQDVALRCDPISGHVSLYWYRQALGQGPEFLTYFNYEAQQDKSGLPNDRFSAERPEGSISTLTIQRTEQRDSAMYRCASSSTSGRWETQYFGPGTRLLVL.

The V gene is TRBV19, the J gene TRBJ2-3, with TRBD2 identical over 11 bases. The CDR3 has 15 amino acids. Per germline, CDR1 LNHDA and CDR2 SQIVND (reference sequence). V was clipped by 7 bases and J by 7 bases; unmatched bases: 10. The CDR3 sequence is CASTGGLAGGHTQYF. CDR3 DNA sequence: TGTGCCAGTACGGGGGGTCTAGCGGGAGGACATACGCAGTATTTT.

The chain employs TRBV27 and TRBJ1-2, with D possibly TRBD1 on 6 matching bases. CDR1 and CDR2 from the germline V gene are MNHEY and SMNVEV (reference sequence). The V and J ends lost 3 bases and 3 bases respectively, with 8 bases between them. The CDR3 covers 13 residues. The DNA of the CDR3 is TGTGCCAGCAGTTTTCGGACAGACTATGGCTACACCTTC. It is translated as CASSFRTDYGYTF.

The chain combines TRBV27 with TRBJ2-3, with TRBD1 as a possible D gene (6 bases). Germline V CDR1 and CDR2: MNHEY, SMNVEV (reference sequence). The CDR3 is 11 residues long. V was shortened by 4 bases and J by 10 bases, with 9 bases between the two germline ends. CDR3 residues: CASSWGPAQYF. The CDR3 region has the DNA TGTGCCAGCAGTTGGGGGCCTGCGCAGTATTTT.

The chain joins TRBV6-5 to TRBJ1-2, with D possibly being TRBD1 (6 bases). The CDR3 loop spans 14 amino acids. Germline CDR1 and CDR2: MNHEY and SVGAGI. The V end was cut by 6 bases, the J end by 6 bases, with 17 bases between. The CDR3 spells CASSRSYRVDGYTF. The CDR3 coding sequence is TGTGCCAGCAGCCGATCTTACAGGGTTGATGGCTACACCTTC.

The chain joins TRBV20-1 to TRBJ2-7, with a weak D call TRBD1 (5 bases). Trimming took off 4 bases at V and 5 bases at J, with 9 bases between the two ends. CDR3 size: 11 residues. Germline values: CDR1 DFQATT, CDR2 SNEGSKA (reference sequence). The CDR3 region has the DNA TGCAGTGCTACCGACAGCCACGAGCAGTACTTC. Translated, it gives CSATDSHEQYF.

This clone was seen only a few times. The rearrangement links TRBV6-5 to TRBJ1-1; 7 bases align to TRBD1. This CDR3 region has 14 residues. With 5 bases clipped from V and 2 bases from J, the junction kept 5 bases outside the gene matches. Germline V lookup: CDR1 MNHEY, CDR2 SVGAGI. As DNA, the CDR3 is TGTGCCAGCAGTCCGGGACAGCTTAACACTGAAGCTTTCTTT. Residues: CASSPGQLNTEAFF.